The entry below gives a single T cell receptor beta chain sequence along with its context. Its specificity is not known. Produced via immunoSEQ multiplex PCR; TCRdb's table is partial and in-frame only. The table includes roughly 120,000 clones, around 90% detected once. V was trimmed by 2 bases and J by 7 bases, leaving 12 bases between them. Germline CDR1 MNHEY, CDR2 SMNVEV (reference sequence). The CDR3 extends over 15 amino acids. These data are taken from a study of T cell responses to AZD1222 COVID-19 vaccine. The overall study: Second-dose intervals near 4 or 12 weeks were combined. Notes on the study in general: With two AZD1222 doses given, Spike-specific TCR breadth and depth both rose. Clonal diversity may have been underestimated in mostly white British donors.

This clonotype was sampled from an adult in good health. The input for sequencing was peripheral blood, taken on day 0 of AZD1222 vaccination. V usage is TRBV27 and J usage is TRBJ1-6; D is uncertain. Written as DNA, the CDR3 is TGTGCCAGCAGTTTAGAGAGGTCAGTCAATTCACCCCTCCACTTT. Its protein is CASSLERSVNSPLHF.